This TCR beta chain is from a study of T cells in localized non-small cell lung cancer. Study conclusions and caveats: Uninvolved adjacent lung had more T cell clonality than any other tissue, topping tumor.

The CDR3 is 13 amino acids. After removal of 6 bases from V and 3 bases from J, the junction contained 4 bases not matched to a gene. Germline assignment: CDR1 SNHLY and CDR2 FYNNEI. The protocol was immunoSEQ multiplex PCR, while the TCRdb copy is restricted to in-frame clones and leaves out a portion. The data show 75,000 to 90,000 clones, 84% seen once. Notes on this clone: The antigen is undetermined.

This receptor was obtained from a man aged 40 to 69 with stage I lung adenocarcinoma. The rearrangement links TRBV2 to TRBJ2-7; 8 bases are a match to TRBD1. Here the sequenced sample was peripheral blood, taken before any cancer treatment. CDR3 DNA sequence: TGTGCCAGCAGGACAGGGGCTTACTACGAGCAGTACTTC. This sequence encodes CASRTGAYYEQYF.